Listed below are T cell receptor beta chains from one sample, sequenced in a study of cytomegalovirus exposure and HLA in healthy donors. TCRdb keeps only in-frame clones here, not all; method: immunoSEQ multiplex PCR. The sample contains around 150,000 clones, around three quarters of which appear only once. What was sequenced was PBMCs. The receptors originated from a male donor in good health and CMV-seronegative. Each CDR3 is given with its conserved first and last residue. D genes are given only for firm matches. The size field is filled for only some rows; it gives once, few, many or a size class.

NA | TRBD1 | TRBJ1-6 | TRBV19 | TGTGCCAGTACCCGAGGGACAGGGGGCTCATACTCCTATAATTCACCCCTCCACTTT | CASTRGTGGSYSYNSPLHF
few | NA | TRBJ2-7 | TRBV18 | TGTGCCAGCTCACCTCGAAGCGACGAGCAGTACTTC | CASSPRSDEQYF
NA | NA | TRBJ1-5 | TRBV6-1 | TGTGCCAGCAGTGAATTGGGCCGGTATAGCAATCAGCCCCAGCATTTT | CASSELGRYSNQPQHF
NA | TRBD2 | TRBJ2-3 | TRBV7-3 | TGTGCCAGCAGCTTAGCACCTAGCGGGAGTGGGTATTTT | CASSLAPSGSGYF
NA | TRBD1 | TRBJ1-3 | TRBV2 | TGTGCCAGCAGTGTGGCCAGGGGGCCTGGAAACACCATATATTTT | CASSVARGPGNTIYF
NA | NA | TRBJ2-7 | TRBV7-2 | TGTGCCAGCAGCCCCTTAGCGGTTCACTCCTACGAGCAGTACTTC | CASSPLAVHSYEQYF
NA | NA | TRBJ1-2 | TRBV30 | TGTGCCTGGAGCGTCCTTAGAAGCTATGGCTACACCTTC | CAWSVLRSYGYTF
NA | NA | TRBJ2-3 | TRBV7-2 | TGTGCCAGCACCATTAACAGGGGGCGGGGGGCAGATACGCAGTATTTT | CASTINRGRGADTQYF
NA | NA | TRBJ1-5 | TRBV2 | TGTGCCTTCTCGGGGGATAGCAATCAGCCCCAGCATTTT | CAFSGDSNQPQHF
few | NA | TRBJ1-6 | TRBV6-4 | TGTGCCAGCAGTCAACAGGGAACGAATTCACCCCTCCACTTT | CASSQQGTNSPLHF
few | NA | TRBJ2-1 | TRBV7-2 | TGTGCCAGCAGCAAGAGGGGGATCTACAATGAGCAGTTCTTC | CASSKRGIYNEQFF
NA | NA | TRBJ1-1 | TRBV11-1 | TGTGCCAGCAGGGGACACCCGGACACTGAAGCTTTCTTT | CASRGHPDTEAFF
NA | TRBD1 | TRBJ2-1 | TRBV11-1 | TGTGCCAGCAGCGAACAGGGGGCGAGCAATGAGCAGTTCTTC | CASSEQGASNEQFF
NA | NA | TRBJ1-1 | TRBV5-5 | TGTGCCAGCAGCTTGGGGGGGGTAGGGGCTGAAGCTTTCTTT | CASSLGGVGAEAFF
few | TRBD2 | TRBJ2-5 | TRBV11-2 | TGTGCCAGCAGCCTTCTAGCGGGATGGCAAGAGACCCAGTACTTC | CASSLLAGWQETQYF
NA | NA | TRBJ1-2 | TRBV11-2 | TGTGCCAGCAGCTTAGGTGGGGGCGGCTATGGCTACACCTTC | CASSLGGGGYGYTF
NA | TRBD1 | TRBJ1-1 | TRBV7-9 | TGTGCCAGCAGCCCCAAGGGCCAGGGGGTGGGCACTGAAGCTTTCTTT | CASSPKGQGVGTEAFF
NA | NA | TRBJ1-4 | TRBV19 | TGTGCCAGTAGTAGGGGCTTACGAGATGAAAAACTGTTTTTT | CASSRGLRDEKLFF
NA | NA | TRBJ2-7 | TRBV19 | TGTGCCAGTAGTATCAAGGGACACAGCTACGAGCAGTACTTC | CASSIKGHSYEQYF
few | NA | TRBJ2-1 | TRBV9 | TGTGCCAGCAGACCTCTAAGCTCCTACAATGAGCAGTTCTTC | CASRPLSSYNEQFF
NA | TRBD1 | TRBJ2-3 | TRBV5-1 | TGCGCCAGCAGCTTGCAGGGGGCGACAGATACGCAGTATTTT | CASSLQGATDTQYF
NA | TRBD2 | TRBJ2-5 | TRBV30 | TGTGCCTGTTGGACTAGCGGGGGGTTCCAAGAGACCCAGTACTTC | CACWTSGGFQETQYF
NA | NA | TRBJ2-2 | TRBV30 | TGTGCCTCACTCTTTCAGGACACCGGGGAGCTGTTTTTT | CASLFQDTGELFF
few | TRBD2 | TRBJ2-2 | TRBV4-2 | TGTGCCAGCAGCCAAGGGACTAGCGCCGGGGAGCTGTTTTTT | CASSQGTSAGELFF
NA | NA | TRBJ2-7 | TRBV29-1 | TGCAGCGTTGAAGAGGAAGCGGAGGGCTACGAGCAGTACTTC | CSVEEEAEGYEQYF
NA | NA | TRBJ1-2 | TRBV9 | TGTGCCAGCAGCGTAGAGGGGCCAGGGTCTAGTGGCTACACCTTC | CASSVEGPGSSGYTF
NA | TRBD1 | TRBJ2-7 | TRBV18 | TGTGCCAGCTCAATTATACAGGGGAGCTCCTACGAGCAGTACTTC | CASSIIQGSSYEQYF
few | TRBD2 | TRBJ2-3 | TRBV29-1 | TGCAGCGTGGCCCTAACTAGCGGCCTCCCCACAGATACGCAGTATTTT | CSVALTSGLPTDTQYF
NA | NA | TRBJ2-1 | TRBV2 | TGTGCCAGCAGTGCGGGAGTTCTTTTTGGAGAGCAGTTCTTC | CASSAGVLFGEQFF
NA | TRBD1 | TRBJ2-1 | TRBV18 | TGTGCCAGCTCACGACAGGGGACCCTCTCCTACAATGAGCAGTTCTTC | CASSRQGTLSYNEQFF
NA | NA | TRBJ2-1 | TRBV28 | TGTGCCACCAACCCAGGTGCTTACAATGAGCAGTTCTTC | CATNPGAYNEQFF
NA | TRBD1 | TRBJ1-2 | TRBV11-1 | TGTGCCAGCAGCCGACGACAGGGACTTAACTATGGCTACACCTTC | CASSRRQGLNYGYTF
NA | TRBD1 | TRBJ1-5 | TRBV19 | TGTGCCACCGCAGGGGGGTTGAATCAGCCCCAGCATTTT | CATAGGLNQPQHF
NA | NA | TRBJ1-1 | TRBV5-1 | TGCGCCAGCAGCTCCTGGGGGGGGGAGAACACTGAAGCTTTCTTT | CASSSWGGENTEAFF
NA | TRBD2 | TRBJ2-3 | TRBV4-2 | TGTGCCAGCAGCCCCCACCTCGGGGGGGCCGTTGTTGAAAATACGCAGTATTTT | CASSPHLGGAVVENTQYF
NA | TRBD1 | TRBJ1-1 | TRBV27 | TGTGCCAGCAAAGACAGGGGGACTGAAGCTTTCTTT | CASKDRGTEAFF
NA | NA | TRBJ2-1 | TRBV28 | TGTGCCAGCAGCCTGCCCAGCGGGCGGATCAATGAGCAGTTCTTC | CASSLPSGRINEQFF
NA | TRBD2 | TRBJ2-1 | TRBV7-9 | TGTGCCAGCAGCCGAGGGACTAGCGGGGGCTATGAGCAGTTCTTC | CASSRGTSGGYEQFF
NA | NA | TRBJ2-5 | TRBV9 | TGTGCCAGCAGCGTATCCTCGGGGATGGGGCAAGAGACCCAGTACTTC | CASSVSSGMGQETQYF
NA | NA | TRBJ2-7 | TRBV11-1 | TGTGCCAGCAGCCTCTCGAGGGACTACGAGCAGTACTTC | CASSLSRDYEQYF
few | TRBD1 | TRBJ1-5 | TRBV28 | TGTGCCAGCAGCCCCCGGGACAGGGGGGCCTGGGGGCCCCAGCATTTT | CASSPRDRGAWGPQHF
few | TRBD2 | TRBJ2-2 | TRBV5-4 | TGTGCCAGCAGCCTATCTAGCGGGAGGAACACCGGGGAGCTGTTTTTT | CASSLSSGRNTGELFF
NA | TRBD2 | TRBJ2-1 | TRBV11-3 | TGTGCCAGCAGCCGACTAGCGGGCGGTTACAATGAGCAGTTCTTC | CASSRLAGGYNEQFF